Below are 28 T cell receptor beta chains sequenced from a single sample in a study of CD4 and CD8 cells across lung adenocarcinoma regions. TCRdb analysed the PCR reads with MiXCR anew, one entry per CDR3 protein. This sample has some 9,600 distinct CDR3 sequences; approximately 49% occur once, and the top ten carry approximately 17%. Specimen: CD4+ T cells from the margin of a lung tumor. The receptors were sampled from a male donor with lung adenocarcinoma. The CD4 and CD8 labels of this study may be unreliable.

The chain employs TRBV3-1 and TRBJ2-1; D gene unclear. Germline lookup yields CDR1 LGHDT and CDR2 YNNKEL (reference sequence). Trimming pared 4 bases from V and 4 bases from J, leaving 11 bases between. The CDR3 is 14 residues long. The CDR3 protein is CASSPGLSYNEQFF. In nucleotides, the CDR3 is TGTGCCAGCAGCCCGGGCCTAAGTTACAATGAGCAGTTCTTC.

V is TRBV24-1 and J is TRBJ2-5; 8 bases line up with TRBD2. The CDR3 consists of 17 residues. Germline loops: CDR1 KGHDR, CDR2 SFDVKD. V lost 5 bases and J lost 11; bases outside the gene matches: 21. CDR3 loop: CATSAGSGGGDKEIQYF. CDR3 sequence (DNA): TGTGCCACCAGTGCGGGGAGCGGGGGCGGGGACAAAGAGATTCAGTACTTC.

In its sample, this clonotype ranks as medium-sized. The chain couples TRBV6-1 to TRBJ2-7; D remains unclear. V was clipped by 3 bases and J by 0 bases, with 12 bases between them. CDR1 is MNHNS and CDR2 is SASEGT in the germline V gene. The CDR3 extends over 15 amino acids. CDR3 region: CASSDGLPYSYEQYF. For the CDR3, the DNA is TGTGCCAGCAGTGATGGGTTACCGTACTCCTACGAGCAGTACTTC.

The V call is TRBV6-1, the J call TRBJ1-2, with a possible D match to TRBD1 (5 bases). V lost 8 bases to trimming and J lost 6 bases, with 16 bases between them. The CDR3 has 13 amino acids. From germline, CDR1 is MNHNS and CDR2 SASEGT. The CDR3 loop is CASVMGRVDGYTF. Written as DNA, the CDR3 is TGTGCCAGCGTCATGGGCAGGGTAGATGGCTACACCTTC.

This clonotype was observed at least ten times. This chain links TRBV6-5 with TRBJ2-5; D is perhaps TRBD1 (5 bases). Deletions cut 2 bases from V and 4 bases from J, with 11 bases between. The length of the CDR3 is 14 residues. CDR1 and CDR2 (germline): MNHEY, SVGAGI. This CDR3 is CASSYEQGAETQYF. The DNA of the CDR3 is TGTGCCAGCAGTTACGAGCAGGGTGCAGAGACCCAGTACTTC.

This clonotype has just one count. The chain joins TRBV6-1 to TRBJ1-6, with D perhaps matching TRBD1 (6 bases). The V and J ends lost 6 bases and 10 bases respectively, with 16 bases between them. The CDR3 runs to 14 residues. Germline V CDR1 and CDR2: MNHNS, SASEGT. The DNA for the CDR3 is TGTGCCAGCAGCACAAAGACAGGCCAATCACCCCTCCACTTT. Residues: CASSTKTGQSPLHF.

This clonotype came up many times. The genes are TRBV3-1 and TRBJ2-5; 13 nucleotides align to TRBD2. Germline lookup yields CDR1 LGHDT and CDR2 YNNKEL (reference sequence). V was clipped by 4 bases and J by 1 base; unmatched bases: 3. This CDR3 spans 16 amino acids. The CDR3 here is CASSRGLAGAQETQYF. The CDR3 coding sequence is TGTGCCAGCAGCCGAGGACTAGCGGGGGCCCAAGAGACCCAGTACTTC.

The V gene is TRBV10-2, the J gene TRBJ2-7, with no clear D. The end of the DNA aligns better with TRBJ2-1, so the J call may be wrong. The CDR3 sequence is 17 residues long. Germline lookup yields CDR1 WSHSY and CDR2 SAAADI. The CDR3 DNA is TGCGCCAGCAGCCCAACATCGATAGCCTCTCACAGCACTGAGCAGTTCTTC. It encodes CASSPTSIASHSTEQFF.

This clonotype was recorded a few times. The junction differs from germline at one of its ends, possibly a read error. This chain links TRBV10-3 with TRBJ2-3; D could derive from TRBD1 or TRBD2 (6 bases each). Germline V gives CDR1 ENHRY, CDR2 SYGVKD. The CDR3 covers 17 residues. CDR3 in DNA: TGTGCCATCAGTGCGGGGACTGGGGGCAGAGACACAGATACCCAGTACTTT. Protein: CAISAGTGGRDTDTQYF.

This clonotype came up many times. The chain is built from TRBV27 and TRBJ2-5; 10 bases are shared with TRBD1. CDR3 length: 15 amino acids. Germline V gene data show CDR1 as MNHEY and CDR2 as SMNVEV (reference sequence). V gave up 5 bases and J gave up 5 bases; unmatched junction bases: 8. In DNA form, the CDR3 reads TGTGCCAGCAGTAGAGCCGGGACAGGGGTGGAGACCCAGTACTTC. Translation gives CASSRAGTGVETQYF.

This chain uses TRBV6-2 or TRBV6-3 with TRBJ2-3, with D perhaps TRBD2 (5 bases). Germline CDR1 reads MNHEY; CDR2 reads SVGEGT. Trimming took 5 bases from V and 9 from J, leaving 9 bases between them. This CDR3 contains 11 residues. The CDR3 DNA is TGTGCCAGCAGTCCCCGGGGAACGCAGTATTTT. It specifies CASSPRGTQYF.

V is TRBV6-1 and J is TRBJ1-6, with 9 positions matching TRBD1. The V gene's germline CDR1 is MNHNS and CDR2 SASEGT. After removal of 6 bases from V and 17 bases from J, the junction contained 8 bases not matched to a gene. The CDR3 sequence is 12 residues long. This chain's CDR3 is CASRPYRGRIHF. DNA for the CDR3: TGTGCCAGCAGACCTTACAGGGGGCGAATCCACTTT.

Regarding this clonotype: At one of its ends the junction is not consistent with the germline gene, which may arise from a read error. The chain is built from TRBV6-5 and TRBJ2-1, with D unclear. CDR3 size: 12 residues. Germline V gene lookup returns CDR1 MNHEY and CDR2 SVGAGI. In nucleotides, the CDR3 is TGTGCCAGCAGTTATAACACCAATGAGCTGTTTTTC. It codes for CASSYNTNELFF.

The J gene is TRBJ1-4, the V gene TRBV27, with 8 bases lining up with TRBD1. V was clipped by 5 bases and J by 1 base; unmatched bases: 9. Germline-derived CDR1 and CDR2 are MNHEY and SMNVEV (reference sequence). The CDR3 length is 17 residues. This chain's CDR3 is CASSPGGRGRTNEKLFF. CDR3 DNA sequence: TGTGCCAGCAGTCCAGGGGGCAGGGGTCGAACTAATGAAAAACTGTTTTTT.

By proportion, this clonotype is large (0.1 to 1%). The V gene is TRBV6-1, the J gene TRBJ1-6, with unresolved D. Germline loops: CDR1 MNHNS, CDR2 SASEGT. V lost 6 bases and J 9 bases, leaving 18 bases between the germline ends. CDR3 size: 15 residues. CDR3 sequence (DNA): TGTGCCAGCAGGCCCCGAGGCGAAGTAATTTCACCCCTCCACTTT. Translation: CASRPRGEVISPLHF.

This sequence joins TRBV6-1 and TRBJ2-5; perhaps TRBD2 as D (6 bases). CDR3 length: 14 residues. Germline V CDR1 and CDR2: MNHNS, SASEGT. The CDR3 region is CAGSGARGHETQYF. DNA for the CDR3: TGTGCGGGCAGCGGAGCGCGGGGCCATGAGACCCAGTACTTC.

This clonotype showed up many times. The V call is TRBV4-1, the J call TRBJ2-5; 8 bases agree with TRBD2. The J segment lost 11 bases and the V segment lost 1 base, leaving 9 bases of the junction unmatched. Germline CDR1 is MGHRA and CDR2 is YSYEKL. The CDR3 contains 14 residues. The CDR3 sequence is CASSQGAGAPSQYF. In DNA, the CDR3 is TGCGCCAGCAGCCAAGGAGCGGGGGCCCCTTCTCAGTACTTC.

V is TRBV6-1 and J is TRBJ2-3, with D tentatively TRBD2 (6 bases). The J call may be wrong; the DNA end is better matched by TRBJ2-7. CDR3 length: 15 residues. CDR1 MNHNS and CDR2 SASEGT come from the germline V gene. CDR3 in DNA: TGTGCCAGGGGGCTGACTGGCGGGGACCAAGATACGCAGTACTTC. Translation gives CARGLTGGDQDTQYF.

V gene TRBV10-2 combines with J gene TRBJ2-5; tentative D call: TRBD2 (6 bases). CDR3 length equals 15 residues. The germline V gene encodes CDR1 WSHSY and CDR2 SAAADI. V dropped 3 bases and J dropped 9 bases, with 20 bases sitting between them. This CDR3 is CASSEGVGDFGAQYF. CDR3 bases: TGCGCCAGCAGTGAAGGTGTGGGGGACTTTGGGGCCCAGTACTTC.

CDR3 bases: TGTGCCAGCAGTGAACAGGAAGACTCACCCCTCCACTTT. Protein product: CASSEQEDSPLHF. This chain connects TRBV6-1 to TRBJ1-6; D remains unclear. The CDR3 totals 13 residues. Trimming pared 2 bases from V and 10 bases from J, leaving 9 bases between. Germline V gives CDR1 MNHNS, CDR2 SASEGT.

This clonotype was seen repeatedly, ten times or more. The J gene is TRBJ2-3, the V gene TRBV6-4; D unresolved. The CDR3 spans 14 residues. V was clipped by 3 bases and J by 10 bases, with 17 bases between them. CDR1 is MRHNA and CDR2 is SNTAGT in the germline V gene. The CDR3 sequence: CASSEEAARSPQYF. DNA of the CDR3: TGTGCCAGCAGTGAAGAGGCGGCGAGGTCGCCGCAGTATTTT.

This clonotype has a count of ten or more. The rearrangement uses TRBV9 and TRBJ2-1; 8 bases map to TRBD2. Germline V gives CDR1 SGDLS, CDR2 YYNGEE. V was pared by 4 bases and J by 9 bases, with 9 bases of the junction left unmatched. There are 14 residues in the CDR3. CDR3 in amino acids: CASSPRGGSAEQFF. For the CDR3, the DNA is TGTGCCAGCAGCCCCCGGGGGGGGTCCGCTGAGCAGTTCTTC.

As for this clonotype: The junction shows a germline mismatch at one end, possibly a read error. The CDR3 spells CAGSGSRDQDTQYF. In nucleotides, the CDR3 is TGTGCGGGCAGTGGGTCACGGGACCAAGATACCCAGTATTTC. The chain couples TRBV6-2 or TRBV6-3 to TRBJ2-3; D possibly uses TRBD1 or TRBD2 (5 bases each). CDR3 length equals 14 residues. CDR1 and CDR2 from the germline V gene are MNHEY and SVGEGT.

This rearrangement joins TRBV5-1 to TRBJ2-1; perhaps TRBD1 as D (5 bases). The CDR3 is made up of 14 amino acids. V was shortened by 1 base and J by 13 bases, with 18 bases between the two germline ends. CDR1 is SGHRS and CDR2 is YFSETQ in the germline V gene. The chain's CDR3 is CASSLMDGQETQFF. The CDR3 DNA sequence: TGCGCCAGCAGCTTGATGGACGGACAAGAGACCCAGTTCTTC. Full variable domain (rest looked up from reference TRBV5-1 and TRBJ2-1): KAGVTQTPRYLIKTRGQQVTLSCSPISGHRSVSWYQQTPGQGLQFLFEYFSETQRNKGNFPGRFSGRQFSNSRSEMNVSTLELGDSALYLCASSLMDGQETQFFGPGTRLTVL.

Points on this clonotype: Compared with germline, one end of the junction differs, possibly owing to a read error. This sequence joins TRBV10-3 and TRBJ2-3; tentatively, D is TRBD1 or TRBD2 (6 bases each). CDR1 and CDR2 from the germline V gene are ENHRY and SYGVKD. This CDR3 contains 14 residues. CDR3 in DNA: TGTGCCGGGCTCGGGGGCTCTGGCACAGAGACGCAGTACTTT. Its protein is CAGLGGSGTETQYF.

As concerns this clonotype: The junction shows a germline mismatch at one end, possibly a read error. V and J are TRBV27 and TRBJ2-4, with 8 bases that match TRBD2. CDR1 is MNHEY, CDR2 SMNVEV, per germline (reference sequence). The length of the CDR3 is 19 residues. The CDR3 protein is CASRATRVAGLCGKNTQYF. The DNA of the CDR3 is TGTGCCAGCAGAGCCACCCGCGTAGCGGGACTGTGTGGCAAAAACACTCAGTACTTC.

The V and J genes are TRBV7-2 and TRBJ2-1, with D hard to call. CDR1 is SGHTA, CDR2 FQGNSA, per germline. The CDR3 is 17 amino acids. V lost 1 base, J lost 1 base, and 14 bases lay in between. The CDR3 bases are TGTGCCAGCAGCTTAGACCCTCCCTTTTCGTCCTACAATGAGCAGTTCTTC. Translated, it gives CASSLDPPFSSYNEQFF.

The chain links TRBV9 to TRBJ2-7; TRBD2 matches at 12 bases. Germline loops: CDR1 SGDLS, CDR2 YYNGEE. V shed 4 bases, J shed 4 bases, and the junction held 3 bases outside the gene matches. The CDR3 has 14 amino acids. Written as DNA, the CDR3 is TGTGCCAGCAGCTCAGGGACTAGCGGGTACGAGCAGTACTTC. It yields the protein CASSSGTSGYEQYF.